This is a list of T cell receptor beta chains from one sample in a study of blood T cell repertoires in COVID-19. Repertoires were generated with immunoSEQ multiplex PCR, while TCRdb's copy carries only in-frame clones and drops some. The repertoire includes roughly 290,000 clones, roughly four fifths of them detected once, and roughly 14% sits in the top ten. Sequencing was done on a sample of peripheral blood. The receptors were gathered from a person between 65 and 80 years old with COVID-19, enrolled during active disease. Both conserved end residues are part of each CDR3.

TRBV5-8	TRBJ2-1	CASSSYDEQFF
TRBV5-1	TRBJ1-1	CASRVGHQNTEAFF
TRBV12-3/TRBV12-4	TRBJ2-1	CASSSIAGEQFF
TRBV25-1	TRBJ1-2	CASRRGTTGKHGYTF
TRBV12-3/TRBV12-4	TRBJ2-7	CASSGTGRNEQYF
TRBV4-3	TRBJ2-4	CASSQDLPTSTKNIQYF
TRBV9	TRBJ2-1	CASSVRGSNNEQFF
TRBV6-4	TRBJ2-1	CASSVETTYNEQFF
TRBV24-1	TRBJ2-3	CATSDWLAETRTDTQYF
TRBV28	TRBJ1-4	CASSLTGMGTTNEKLFF
TRBV4-3	TRBJ1-1	CASSQDVAGGLKTEAFF
TRBV7-3	TRBJ1-6	CASSLTGQSLQSPLHF
TRBV9	TRBJ1-1	CASSVTGFVNTEAFF
TRBV7-2	TRBJ1-5	CASSLVQGSNQPQHF
TRBV7-6	TRBJ2-7	CASSLSDFGGGEQYF
TRBV28	TRBJ2-2	CASSSRTFSTGELFF
TRBV28	TRBJ2-5	CASSSYRGSETQYF
TRBV19	TRBJ2-3	CASSLRVASGSRFTQYF
TRBV6-5	TRBJ1-5	CASGQGQRNQPQHF
TRBV7-9	TRBJ2-3	CASSLSGTGVGDTQYF
TRBV19	TRBJ2-7	CASSIAVGAYYEQYF
TRBV11-2	TRBJ2-7	CASSRIAGTSHYEQYF
TRBV10-3	TRBJ2-2	CAISRGSQGSGELFF
TRBV2	TRBJ2-7	CASSPGTSPTAEQYF
TRBV2	TRBJ2-4	CASSEGPEGGKNIQYF
TRBV28	TRBJ1-5	CAVGVLSPEPQHF
TRBV15	TRBJ2-5	CATSVGPSQETQYF
TRBV15	TRBJ2-5	CATSRYPGTSGGAETQYF
TRBV11-3	TRBJ2-4	CASSPSGVGYF
TRBV11-2	TRBJ2-1	CASSSPSGTSGGEQFF
TRBV15	TRBJ1-2	CATSRDRGRDYGYTF
TRBV9	TRBJ2-7	CASSPPDSRYEQYF
TRBV3-1/TRBV3-2	TRBJ2-1	CASSQFRDYVDEQFF
TRBV7-2	TRBJ1-5	CASSLDRGNQPQHF
TRBV4-3	TRBJ2-4	CASSQDLAQGARNIQYF
TRBV28	TRBJ1-2	CASSLLQGLNYGYTF
TRBV9	TRBJ2-1	CASSVLSGGGPGQFF
TRBV6-2/TRBV6-3	TRBJ2-7	CASSKTDRSEQYF